The rows below give T cell receptor beta chains drawn from one sample of a study of blood T cell repertoires in COVID-19. Assay: immunoSEQ multiplex PCR; the TCRdb copy retains only in-frame clones and omits some. The data contain more than 85,000 clones, around three quarters of them seen just once; the ten biggest clones take up over 6%. Material for sequencing was peripheral blood. Receptors originate from a woman aged 55-70 years with acute or convalescent COVID-19. Both conserved end residues are part of each CDR3. A D gene is named only where the DNA matches it firmly. Part of the rows lack a size; the others show once, few, many or a class for expanded clones.

-	TRBV2	TRBJ1-2	TRBD1	CASWDSLNYGYTF	TGTGCCAGCTGGGACAGCCTTAACTATGGCTACACCTTC
-	TRBV10-3	TRBJ2-7	TRBD2	CAISEESGGFEQYF	TGTGCCATCAGTGAGGAGAGCGGGGGCTTCGAGCAGTACTTC
-	TRBV28	TRBJ1-5	-	CASRRPGPDNQPQHF	TGTGCCAGCAGGAGGCCGGGTCCCGACAATCAGCCCCAGCATTTT
-	TRBV6-5	TRBJ1-3	-	CASSYSWSSGNTIYF	TGTGCCAGCAGTTACTCTTGGAGTTCTGGAAACACCATATATTTT
-	TRBV23-1	TRBJ2-7	TRBD2	CASSQRGEQYF	TGCGCCAGCAGTCAGCGGGGGGAGCAGTACTTC
-	TRBV30	TRBJ1-1	-	CAWSQDRHTEAFF	TGTGCCTGGAGTCAAGACAGGCACACTGAAGCTTTCTTT
-	TRBV24-1	TRBJ2-7	TRBD1	CATSDPGQGSSYEQYF	TGTGCCACCAGTGACCCCGGACAGGGTAGTTCCTACGAGCAGTACTTC
-	TRBV11-2	TRBJ2-7	-	CASSVGQIYEQYF	TGTGCCAGCAGCGTTGGACAGATCTACGAGCAGTACTTC
-	TRBV5-8	TRBJ2-5	TRBD1	CASSFGTGGVQETQYF	TGTGCCAGCAGCTTCGGGACAGGAGGGGTTCAAGAGACCCAGTACTTC
few	TRBV19	TRBJ2-4	-	CASSLSGANIQYF	TGTGCCAGTAGCCTTTCAGGGGCGAACATTCAGTACTTC
-	TRBV5-4	TRBJ2-1	TRBD2	CASTRGGNNNEQFF	TGTGCCAGCACCCGCGGGGGGAATAACAATGAGCAGTTCTTC
many	TRBV29-1	TRBJ2-7	TRBD1	CSSQQGYEQYF	TGCAGCTCGCAACAGGGGTACGAGCAGTACTTC
-	TRBV7-2	TRBJ2-5	TRBD2	CASSLGLAGGPGRETQYF	TGTGCCAGCAGCTTAGGCCTAGCGGGGGGGCCAGGGCGAGAGACCCAGTACTTC